This is a list of T cell receptor beta chains from one sample in a study of blood T cell repertoires in COVID-19. The data were produced by immunoSEQ multiplex PCR, yet TCRdb's version contains in-frame clones alone and is incomplete. The data hold about 180,000 clones, with roughly 84% observed a single time. Sequenced sample: peripheral blood. The receptors here all came from an older man with COVID-19, enrolled during active disease. Each CDR3 is given with its conserved first and last residue. The D gene is left open where the match is weak. Only some rows state a clone size, as once, few, many or a class for expanded clones.

clone_size d_call j_call v_call cdr3_aa cdr3_nt
- - TRBJ2-2 TRBV7-3 CASSLTFGSGELFF TGTGCCAGCAGCTTAACGTTCGGTTCCGGGGAGCTGTTTTTT
- - TRBJ2-7 TRBV11-2 CASSLVGPGIRTYEQYF TGTGCCAGCAGCTTAGTAGGCCCGGGGATACGTACCTACGAGCAGTACTTC
once TRBD2 TRBJ2-3 TRBV3-1/TRBV3-2 CASSPTLAGGTDTQYF TGTGCCAGCAGCCCGACCCTAGCGGGGGGCACAGATACGCAGTATTTT
- TRBD1 TRBJ2-5 TRBV5-1 CASSTGQGTETQYF TGCGCCAGCAGCACCGGACAGGGGACGGAGACCCAGTACTTC
- - TRBJ1-5 TRBV6-1 CASSEALGGAGQPQHF TGTGCCAGCAGTGAAGCCCTGGGGGGGGCAGGGCAGCCCCAGCATTTT
- TRBD2 TRBJ2-7 TRBV5-1 CASSLRAGGSYEQYF TGCGCCAGCAGCTTGCGAGCGGGGGGATCCTACGAGCAGTACTTC
few TRBD1 TRBJ1-2 TRBV4-1 CASSQESGGAGYGYTF TGCGCCAGCAGCCAAGAATCAGGGGGCGCAGGGTATGGCTACACCTTC
- - TRBJ1-6 TRBV7-6 CASSLARPGNSPLHF TGTGCCAGCAGCTTAGCGAGGCCCGGCAATTCACCCCTCCACTTT
- TRBD1 TRBJ2-2 TRBV5-4 CASSRQGVGTGELFF TGTGCCAGCAGCCGACAGGGGGTAGGAACCGGGGAGCTGTTTTTT
few TRBD1 TRBJ1-2 TRBV6-2/TRBV6-3 CASSPNRGSGYTF TGTGCCAGCAGCCCTAACAGGGGCTCTGGCTACACCTTC
- TRBD2 TRBJ2-5 TRBV2 CASGGEQETQYF TGTGCCAGCGGGGGGGAACAAGAGACCCAGTACTTC
few - TRBJ1-1 TRBV5-1 CASSPGNTEAFF TGCGCCAGCAGCCCGGGGAACACTGAAGCTTTCTTT
once TRBD1 TRBJ1-1 TRBV6-4 CASSDRGSTEAFF TGTGCCAGCAGCGACAGGGGGAGCACTGAAGCTTTCTTT
- - TRBJ1-5 TRBV9 CASSVGGGNQPQHF TGTGCCAGCAGCGTAGGTGGAGGCAATCAGCCCCAGCATTTT
- TRBD1 TRBJ1-6 TRBV4-2 CASSQQGAKLDSPLHF TGTGCCAGCAGCCAACAGGGGGCTAAGTTGGATTCACCCCTCCACTTT
- - TRBJ1-2 TRBV7-2 CASGPSGSYGYTF TGTGCCAGCGGGCCCTCGGGGTCCTATGGCTACACCTTC
- - TRBJ2-7 TRBV6-6 CASSYSPGSYEQYF TGTGCCAGCAGTTACTCGCCAGGGTCGTACGAGCAGTACTTC
- TRBD1 TRBJ2-7 TRBV14 CASSPRTGESSYEQYF TGTGCCAGCAGCCCTCGGACAGGAGAGAGCTCCTACGAGCAGTACTTC
few - TRBJ1-2 TRBV7-3 CASSSDIGYGYTF TGTGCCAGCAGCTCCGACATCGGCTATGGCTACACCTTC
- TRBD1 TRBJ1-4 TRBV6-5 CASSTGTVGEKLFF TGTGCCAGCAGTACCGGGACAGTAGGTGAAAAACTGTTTTTT
- - TRBJ1-3 TRBV9 CASSVGHARAGNTIYF TGTGCCAGCAGCGTGGGGCACGCCAGGGCAGGAAACACCATATATTTT
- - TRBJ1-1 TRBV4-3 CASSQTWTRNTEAFF TGCGCCAGCAGCCAAACCTGGACAAGGAACACTGAAGCTTTCTTT
- TRBD1 TRBJ2-1 TRBV7-8 CASSLHRGEQFF TGTGCCAGCAGCCTCCACAGGGGGGAGCAGTTCTTC
- TRBD1 TRBJ1-2 TRBV5-4 CASSTTGTGTWGYGYTF TGTGCCAGCAGCACAACCGGGACAGGGACCTGGGGCTATGGCTACACCTTC
few - TRBJ1-1 TRBV7-2 CASSNRVDTEAFF TGTGCCAGCAGCAACAGGGTTGACACTGAAGCTTTCTTT
- - TRBJ1-2 TRBV7-8 CASSLYIVTLDYGYTF TGTGCCAGCAGCTTATACATCGTGACACTCGACTATGGCTACACCTTC
- TRBD1 TRBJ1-2 TRBV10-3 CAISDGTGRRRYGYTF TGTGCCATCAGTGACGGGACAGGGCGTCGTCGGTATGGCTACACCTTC
- - TRBJ1-1 TRBV14 CASSRISGIGTEAFF TGTGCCAGCAGTCGAATCTCAGGGATAGGGACTGAAGCTTTCTTT
- - TRBJ1-1 TRBV19 CASSIERGSTEAFF TGTGCCAGTAGTATAGAAAGGGGGTCCACTGAAGCTTTCTTT
- - TRBJ2-1 TRBV9 CASSVGQYNEQFF TGTGCCAGCAGCGTAGGACAGTACAATGAGCAGTTCTTC
once TRBD1 TRBJ1-1 TRBV11-2 CASSHRQGRGMLTEAFF TGTGCCAGCAGCCACCGACAGGGGAGAGGGATGTTGACTGAAGCTTTCTTT
- TRBD2 TRBJ2-7 TRBV11-2 CASSLGGGNQYF TGTGCCAGCAGCTTAGGGGGAGGGAATCAGTACTTC
- TRBD1 TRBJ2-7 TRBV7-8 CASSPEWDRGTYEQYF TGTGCCAGCAGCCCTGAATGGGACAGGGGGACCTACGAGCAGTACTTC
- TRBD1 TRBJ2-7 TRBV5-1 CASSPDRAEQYF TGCGCCAGCAGCCCGGACAGGGCCGAGCAGTACTTC
- - TRBJ1-1 TRBV5-1 CASSFSGVNTEAFF TGCGCCAGCAGCTTTTCCGGGGTGAACACTGAAGCTTTCTTT
once TRBD1 TRBJ1-2 TRBV6-5 CASRPDRDGSYTF TGTGCCAGCAGACCGGACAGGGATGGAAGCTACACCTTC
- TRBD2 TRBJ2-3 TRBV11-2 CASSLGPAGGTDTQYF TGTGCCAGCAGCTTAGGGCCCGCGGGGGGCACAGATACGCAGTATTTT
once - TRBJ1-5 TRBV2 CASNRVNQPQHF TGTGCCAGCAACCGGGTCAATCAGCCCCAGCATTTT
- - TRBJ1-2 TRBV6-6 CASSYTRQAYGYTF TGTGCCAGCAGTTACACGAGACAGGCGTATGGCTACACCTTC
- TRBD1 TRBJ1-1 TRBV19 CASYRRGDRLRGNTEAFF TGTGCCAGCTACCGACGTGGGGACAGGCTGAGGGGAAACACTGAAGCTTTCTTT
- - TRBJ1-1 TRBV6-6 CASTWGRANTEAFF TGTGCCAGCACCTGGGGGAGGGCGAACACTGAAGCTTTCTTT
- TRBD1 TRBJ1-3 TRBV19 CASSTTGVGNTIYF TGTGCCAGTAGTACCACAGGGGTTGGAAACACCATATATTTT
once - TRBJ1-5 TRBV12-3/TRBV12-4 CASSPSDQPQHF TGTGCCAGCAGCCCCTCCGATCAGCCCCAGCATTTT
- - TRBJ2-1 TRBV7-3 CASTLGGNNEQFF TGTGCCAGCACCTTAGGGGGGAACAATGAGCAGTTCTTC
- TRBD1 TRBJ1-5 TRBV6-2/TRBV6-3 CASSYPAQGAGNQPQHF TGTGCCAGCAGTTACCCCGCGCAGGGGGCTGGCAATCAGCCCCAGCATTTT
once TRBD2 TRBJ2-7 TRBV9 CASSPPGGKYEQYF TGTGCCAGCAGCCCGCCGGGGGGGAAATACGAGCAGTACTTC
- TRBD1 TRBJ1-2 TRBV2 CASSAQGAGYTF TGTGCCAGCAGTGCACAGGGGGCGGGCTACACCTTC
- - TRBJ1-2 TRBV2 CASSGFDTGGYTF TGTGCCAGCAGTGGATTCGACACCGGTGGCTACACCTTC
once TRBD1 TRBJ1-1 TRBV6-2/TRBV6-3 CASSTTTGGNTEAFF TGTGCCAGCAGTACCACGACAGGGGGCAACACTGAAGCTTTCTTT
once - TRBJ2-4 TRBV5-5 CASSLMGQPGNIQYF TGTGCCAGCAGCTTGATGGGGCAGCCCGGCAACATTCAGTACTTC
once - TRBJ1-5 TRBV12-3/TRBV12-4 CASTVGDNQPQHF TGTGCCAGCACCGTCGGAGATAATCAGCCCCAGCATTTT
- TRBD1 TRBJ1-2 TRBV28 CASRRPGQGEGYTF TGTGCCAGCAGACGCCCGGGACAGGGGGAAGGCTACACCTTC
- - TRBJ1-1 TRBV6-2/TRBV6-3 CASSYPRTRMNTEAFF TGTGCCAGCAGTTACCCCCGCACACGTATGAACACTGAAGCTTTCTTT
once TRBD1 TRBJ1-6 TRBV9 CASRDRENSPLHF TGTGCCAGCAGGGACAGGGAGAATTCACCCCTCCACTTT
- TRBD1 TRBJ2-7 TRBV5-1 CASRGQIDSYEQYF TGCGCCAGCCGGGGACAGATCGACTCCTACGAGCAGTACTTC
- - TRBJ2-4 TRBV2 CASSEEGGGVRYF TGTGCCAGCAGTGAAGAGGGGGGAGGGGTTCGGTACTTC
- TRBD1 TRBJ2-1 TRBV6-5 CASETGGGYNEQFF TGTGCCAGCGAGACAGGGGGGGGTTACAATGAGCAGTTCTTC
once - TRBJ2-2 TRBV3-1/TRBV3-2 CASGQPFPNTGELFF TGTGCCAGCGGACAGCCATTCCCGAACACCGGGGAGCTGTTTTTT
once - TRBJ2-3 TRBV4-3 CASSQVRGWDTQYF TGCGCCAGCAGCCAAGTACGGGGGTGGGATACGCAGTATTTT
- - TRBJ1-4 TRBV4-3 CASSLRGGANEKLFF TGCGCCAGCAGTCTTAGGGGAGGGGCTAATGAAAAACTGTTTTTT